This TCR beta chain was recovered during a study of CD8 T cells in ankylosing spondylitis. Using its own MiXCR run on the 5' RACE reads, TCRdb lists one record per CDR3 protein. The sample lists tens of thousands of distinct CDR3 sequences, approximately 30% seen once, with roughly 59% in the top ten. General study results and limits: Prior work had noted some motif variants in reactive arthritis blood and synovial fluid. Characteristic of ankylosing spondylitis blood, it appeared, was a TCR beta motif comprising several highly homologous variants. Matched synovial fluid from ankylosing spondylitis patients was reported to be enriched for disease-linked clones.

The germline CDR1 and CDR2 sequences are LNHDA and SQIVND (reference sequence). Trimming removed 4 bases at V and 7 bases at J, with 17 bases between. The CDR3 sequence is 15 residues long. This clonotype was recorded only once. Its antigen is undetermined. The specimen was blood, either unsorted or a sorted T cell fraction (not recorded which). J is TRBJ2-4 and V is TRBV19, with TRBD2 as a possible D gene (6 bases). This sequence originates from a male donor with ankylosing spondylitis or in good health (not recorded which). CDR3 nucleotide sequence: TGTGCCAGTAGTAAGGAGGCCCGGGACTTGAACATTCAGTACTTC. It codes for CASSKEARDLNIQYF.